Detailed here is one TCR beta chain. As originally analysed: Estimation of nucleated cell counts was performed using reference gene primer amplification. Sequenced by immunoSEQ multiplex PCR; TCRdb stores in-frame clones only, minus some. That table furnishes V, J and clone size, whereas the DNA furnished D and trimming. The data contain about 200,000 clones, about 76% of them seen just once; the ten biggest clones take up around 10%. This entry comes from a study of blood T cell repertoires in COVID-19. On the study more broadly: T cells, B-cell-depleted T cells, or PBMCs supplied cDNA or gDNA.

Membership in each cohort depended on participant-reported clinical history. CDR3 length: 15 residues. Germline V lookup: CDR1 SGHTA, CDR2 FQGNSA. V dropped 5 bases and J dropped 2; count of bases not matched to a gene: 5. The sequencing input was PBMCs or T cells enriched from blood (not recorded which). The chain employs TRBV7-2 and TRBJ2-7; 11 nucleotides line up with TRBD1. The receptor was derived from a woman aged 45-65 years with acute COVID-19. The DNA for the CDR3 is TGTGCCAGCAGCGGGACAGGGGGGGTAGCCTACGAGCAGTACTTC. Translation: CASSGTGGVAYEQYF. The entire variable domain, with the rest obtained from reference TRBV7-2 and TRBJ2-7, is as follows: GAGVSQSPSNKVTEKGKDVELRCDPISGHTALYWYRQSLGQGLEFLIYFQGNSAPDKSGLPSDRFSAERTGGSVSTLTIQRTQQEDSAVYLCASSGTGGVAYEQYFGPGTRLTVT.